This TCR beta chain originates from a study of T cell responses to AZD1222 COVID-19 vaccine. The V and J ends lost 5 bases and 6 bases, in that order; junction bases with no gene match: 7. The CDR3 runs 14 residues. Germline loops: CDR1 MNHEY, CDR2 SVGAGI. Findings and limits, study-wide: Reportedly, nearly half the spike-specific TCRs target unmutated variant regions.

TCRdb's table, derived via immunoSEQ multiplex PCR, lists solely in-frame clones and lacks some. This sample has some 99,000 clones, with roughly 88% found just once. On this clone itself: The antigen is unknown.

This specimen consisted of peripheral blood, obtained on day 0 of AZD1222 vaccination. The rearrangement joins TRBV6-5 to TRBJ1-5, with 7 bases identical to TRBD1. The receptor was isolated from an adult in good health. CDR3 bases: TGTGCCAGCAGTCGCGACAGGGAGGGTCAGCCCCAGCATTTT. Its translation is CASSRDREGQPQHF.